Listed below are T cell receptor beta chains from one sample, sequenced in a study of beta chain features in type 1 diabetes. Clones were sequenced by immunoSEQ multiplex PCR, and TCRdb holds only the in-frame ones, with some missing. The profile covers about 160,000 clones, with roughly 8% appearing a single time and approximately 0.5% taken by the ten largest. Sequencing input: central memory CD4+ T cells from blood. The receptors originated from a man aged 18 to 30 with type 1 diabetes. The CDR3 runs from the conserved cysteine through the conserved F or W. Fields, in order: V gene, J gene, CDR3 length, clone size, D gene, CDR3 protein, CDR3 DNA. The D gene is left open where the match is weak. Clone size is not always given. Where it is, it says once, few, many or a class for expanded clones.

TRBV27	TRBJ1-2	13	-	-	CASSLAGSYGYTF	TGTGCCAGCAGTTTAGCAGGCTCCTATGGCTACACCTTC
TRBV7-2	TRBJ2-7	14	-	-	CASSLGLSNYEQYF	TGTGCCAGCAGCTTAGGGCTCTCGAACTACGAGCAGTACTTC
TRBV5-1	TRBJ1-6	15	-	-	CASSLGGRGDSPLHF	TGCGCCAGCAGCTTGGGCGGGCGCGGGGATTCACCCCTCCACTTT
TRBV19	TRBJ2-7	16	few	TRBD2	CASSIGLGGSSYEQYF	TGTGCCAGTAGTATTGGATTGGGGGGGAGTTCCTACGAGCAGTACTTC
TRBV7-9	TRBJ2-2	14	-	-	CASRPLARTGELFF	TGTGCCAGCAGGCCCCTGGCCAGGACCGGGGAGCTGTTTTTT
TRBV28	TRBJ2-1	13	few	TRBD1	CASRRDSYNEQFF	TGTGCCAGCAGGAGGGACAGTTACAATGAGCAGTTCTTC
TRBV4-2	TRBJ2-4	14	-	-	CASSLGTTKNIQYF	TGTGCCAGCAGCTTAGGGACAACCAAAAACATTCAGTACTTC
TRBV27	TRBJ1-2	16	many	TRBD1	CASSPSAGTGQRGYTF	TGTGCCAGCAGTCCTTCGGCCGGGACAGGGCAGCGAGGCTACACCTTC
TRBV2	TRBJ1-1	14	few	-	CASSGRGAGTEAFF	TGTGCCAGCAGTGGACGCGGGGCGGGGACTGAAGCTTTCTTT
TRBV7-9	TRBJ1-4	16	few	-	CASSRSRGATNEKLFF	TGTGCCAGCAGCCGGAGTCGGGGAGCAACTAATGAAAAACTGTTTTTT
TRBV18	TRBJ2-7	15	few	TRBD1	CASSPIGQGGYEQYF	TGTGCCAGCTCACCAATTGGACAGGGCGGCTACGAGCAGTACTTC
TRBV30	TRBJ2-1	14	-	TRBD2	CASTGGPSYNEQFF	TGTGCCTCGACGGGGGGGCCCTCCTACAATGAGCAGTTCTTC
TRBV7-9	TRBJ1-2	14	few	-	CASSLLGTDYGYTF	TGTGCCAGCAGCTTACTTGGGACTGACTATGGCTACACCTTC
TRBV29-1	TRBJ2-3	14	-	TRBD1	CSVGWDRGRDTQYF	TGCAGCGTTGGGTGGGACAGGGGTAGAGATACGCAGTATTTT
TRBV5-1	TRBJ2-5	13	-	-	CASSRETQETQYF	TGCGCCAGCTCGAGGGAAACCCAAGAGACCCAGTACTTC
TRBV5-1	TRBJ1-5	14	-	TRBD1	CASSPGGINQPQHF	TGCGCCAGCAGCCCAGGGGGAATTAATCAGCCCCAGCATTTT
TRBV4-3	TRBJ1-6	16	few	-	CASSQDLLGFRSPLHF	TGCGCCAGCAGCCAAGACCTACTCGGGTTTCGATCACCCCTCCACTTT
TRBV5-6	TRBJ2-1	14	-	-	CASSPRGSMYEQFF	TGTGCCAGCAGCCCTCGGGGGAGCATGTATGAGCAGTTCTTC
TRBV5-1	TRBJ2-3	13	few	-	CASSSGLTDTQYF	TGCGCCAGCAGCTCTGGACTCACAGATACGCAGTATTTT
TRBV10-3	TRBJ2-7	12	-	-	CAIAGDIEEQYF	TGTGCCATCGCAGGGGATATAGAGGAGCAGTACTTC
TRBV5-1	TRBJ1-4	17	-	TRBD1	CASSLGQGAPFNEKLFF	TGCGCCAGCAGCTTGGGTCAGGGGGCGCCATTTAATGAAAAACTGTTTTTT
TRBV5-4	TRBJ2-2	15	-	TRBD1	CASSLPTGYTGELFF	TGTGCCAGCAGCTTACCGACAGGGTACACCGGGGAGCTGTTTTTT
TRBV28	TRBJ2-7	15	few	TRBD2	CASSSSGIGSYEQYF	TGTGCCAGCAGTTCTAGCGGGATTGGGTCCTACGAGCAGTACTTC
TRBV7-2	TRBJ1-3	17	few	TRBD1	CASSRTGNPLSGNTIYF	TGTGCCAGCAGCCGGACAGGAAACCCGCTCTCTGGAAACACCATATATTTT
TRBV15	TRBJ2-7	14	few	TRBD1	CATSSRTGLYEQYF	TGTGCCACCAGCAGCAGGACAGGGCTTTACGAGCAGTACTTC
TRBV29-1	TRBJ2-3	14	-	-	CSVDGSGSTDTQYF	TGCAGCGTTGACGGTTCAGGTAGCACAGATACGCAGTATTTT
TRBV14	TRBJ1-2	14	many	-	CASSQVPGAYGYTF	TGTGCCAGCAGCCAAGTACCAGGGGCCTATGGCTACACCTTC
TRBV6-1	TRBJ2-6	17	-	TRBD1	CASSEGTGGSGANVLTF	TGTGCCAGCAGTGAAGGGACAGGGGGGAGCGGGGCCAACGTCCTGACTTTC
TRBV28	TRBJ1-1	12	-	-	CASRTGSTKAFF	TGTGCCAGCAGGACCGGGTCCACTAAAGCTTTCTTT
TRBV28	TRBJ1-1	12	few	TRBD1	CATGQGGTEAFF	TGTGCCACCGGACAGGGGGGGACTGAAGCTTTCTTT
TRBV7-2	TRBJ2-7	15	-	TRBD1	CASSLMTGNFYEQYF	TGTGCCAGCAGCTTGATGACAGGGAACTTCTACGAGCAGTACTTC
TRBV19	TRBJ2-3	18	-	TRBD2	CASRKTSGRRPSTDTQYF	TGTGCCAGTAGGAAGACTAGCGGGAGGCGACCTAGCACAGATACGCAGTATTTT
TRBV18	TRBJ2-1	17	-	-	CASSPTTGPGPYNEQFF	TGTGCCAGCTCACCCACCACGGGCCCAGGGCCCTACAATGAGCAGTTCTTC
TRBV5-6	TRBJ2-7	18	-	TRBD1	CASSSLRDSPIGNYEQYF	TGTGCCAGCAGCTCACTCCGGGACAGTCCCATTGGAAACTACGAGCAGTACTTC
TRBV7-2	TRBJ2-1	15	-	-	CASSFTTGREGEQFF	TGTGCCAGCAGCTTCACTACGGGAAGGGAAGGTGAGCAGTTCTTC
TRBV30	TRBJ2-1	17	-	TRBD2	CAWWGRGLAVGYNEQFF	TGTGCCTGGTGGGGACGGGGACTAGCGGTGGGCTACAATGAGCAGTTCTTC
TRBV7-2	TRBJ2-7	15	few	TRBD2	CASSPPAAGGHEQYF	TGTGCCAGCAGCCCCCCGGCGGCGGGGGGGCACGAGCAGTACTTC
TRBV6-6	TRBJ1-1	13	-	-	CASRLGADTEAFF	TGTGCCAGCCGATTGGGGGCGGACACTGAAGCTTTCTTT
TRBV30	TRBJ2-2	15	-	TRBD1	CAWSVRDRDTGELFF	TGTGCCTGGAGTGTAAGGGACAGGGACACCGGGGAGCTGTTTTTT
TRBV10-3	TRBJ2-2	15	-	-	CAISDTWWGSGELFF	TGTGCCATCAGTGACACTTGGTGGGGCTCCGGGGAGCTGTTTTTT
TRBV30	TRBJ2-7	11	few	TRBD1	CAWSEGAGKYF	TGTGCCTGGAGTGAGGGGGCAGGGAAGTACTTC
TRBV7-8	TRBJ1-2	14	-	-	CASSATQAYYGYTF	TGTGCCAGCAGCGCGACACAGGCATACTATGGCTACACCTTC
TRBV18	TRBJ2-5	14	few	TRBD1	CASSPGQQQETQYF	TGTGCCAGCTCCCCGGGACAGCAACAAGAGACCCAGTACTTC
TRBV30	TRBJ1-1	15	few	-	CAWSVLGGTGTEAFF	TGTGCCTGGAGTGTACTAGGGGGTACCGGAACTGAAGCTTTCTTT
TRBV5-1	TRBJ2-7	11	few	TRBD1	CASGDRAEQYF	TGCGCCAGCGGAGACAGGGCCGAGCAGTACTTC
TRBV5-1	TRBJ2-5	16	-	TRBD2	CASSLALAGPGETQYF	TGCGCCAGCAGCTTGGCCCTAGCGGGTCCGGGAGAGACCCAGTACTTC
TRBV4-2	TRBJ2-5	14	-	TRBD2	CASSQLGLPETQYF	TGTGCCAGCAGCCAACTGGGACTACCAGAGACCCAGTACTTC
TRBV11-1	TRBJ1-1	12	many	-	CASSRNRDEAFF	TGTGCCAGCAGCCGGAACAGGGATGAAGCTTTCTTT
TRBV28	TRBJ2-6	18	-	TRBD2	CASSDGLAGGSGANVLTF	TGTGCCAGCAGTGATGGACTAGCGGGAGGCTCGGGGGCCAACGTCCTGACTTTC
TRBV29-1	TRBJ1-4	17	-	-	CSAHLRGRASENEKLFF	TGCAGCGCGCACCTAAGGGGCAGGGCTAGTGAGAATGAAAAACTGTTTTTT
TRBV11-2	TRBJ2-2	16	-	TRBD2	CASSYPLTSGRGELFF	TGTGCCAGCAGCTACCCCTTGACTAGCGGGAGGGGGGAGCTGTTTTTT
TRBV5-4	TRBJ2-3	16	few	TRBD2	CASSLFSGGPLYTQYF	TGTGCCAGCAGCTTGTTTAGCGGGGGGCCTTTATATACGCAGTATTTT
TRBV4-3	TRBJ1-5	13	-	-	CASSQGGNQPQHF	TGCGCCAGCAGCCAGGGAGGTAATCAGCCCCAGCATTTT
TRBV6-6	TRBJ2-7	13	-	TRBD1	CASSLSGQGEQYF	TGTGCCAGCAGCCTATCGGGACAGGGCGAGCAGTACTTC
TRBV7-2	TRBJ1-2	15	-	-	CASSPSAGQGYGYTF	TGTGCCAGCAGCCCCTCGGCCGGGCAGGGGTATGGCTACACCTTC
TRBV7-9	TRBJ2-5	15	-	-	CASSLARDRQETQYF	TGTGCCAGCAGCTTAGCCCGTGACAGACAAGAGACCCAGTACTTC
TRBV30	TRBJ1-3	13	-	-	CAWISVSGNTIYF	TGTGCCTGGATATCGGTTTCCGGAAACACCATATATTTT
TRBV2	TRBJ2-2	14	-	TRBD1	CASSEQGDTGELFF	TGTGCCAGCAGTGAACAGGGGGACACCGGGGAGCTGTTTTTT
TRBV4-3	TRBJ1-4	16	-	TRBD1	CASSQDSRTGNEKLFF	TGCGCCAGCAGCCAAGATTCAAGGACAGGGAATGAAAAACTGTTTTTT
TRBV19	TRBJ2-7	18	many	-	CASSSMPGRAKTSYEQYF	TGTGCCAGTTCTAGTATGCCCGGGAGAGCCAAAACCTCCTACGAGCAGTACTTC